These T cell receptor beta chains were read from a single sample in a study of OX40 agonist ivuxolimab in advanced cancers. The method was immunoSEQ multiplex PCR; TCRdb's version includes in-frame clones alone and lacks a portion of them. The sample shows 98,000 or so clones, around nine tenths of them seen only once. Sequencing used CD4+ or CD8+ T cells sorted from blood, obtained in a trial of the OX40 agonist ivuxolimab. The receptors come from an adult with an advanced solid tumor such as melanoma, head and neck, liver or kidney cancer. Each CDR3 is given with its conserved first and last residue. The D gene is left open where the match is weak. Size tells how often a clone was seen (once, few, many) or the class of an expanded clone, and some rows leave it out.

v_call: TRBV19
j_call: TRBJ1-1
d_call: TRBD1
clone_size: .
cdr3_nt: TGTGCCAGTAGTATTGGACAGGGGTCTACTGAAGCTTTCTTT
cdr3_aa: CASSIGQGSTEAFF

v_call: TRBV2
j_call: TRBJ1-2
d_call: .
clone_size: .
cdr3_nt: TGTGCCAGCAGGGAGGACGGAACGGGTGGCTACACCTTC
cdr3_aa: CASREDGTGGYTF

v_call: TRBV27
j_call: TRBJ2-7
d_call: .
clone_size: .
cdr3_nt: TGTGCCAGCAGTTTTTCCTCGGTGGGGTCGAGCTCCTACGAGCAGTACTTC
cdr3_aa: CASSFSSVGSSSYEQYF

v_call: TRBV4-1
j_call: TRBJ2-4
d_call: .
clone_size: .
cdr3_nt: TGCGCCAGCAGCCAAGATGGCGGTCCGGGGTTAAACATTCAGTACTTC
cdr3_aa: CASSQDGGPGLNIQYF

v_call: TRBV7-2
j_call: TRBJ2-1
d_call: .
clone_size: .
cdr3_nt: TGTGCCAGCAGCCCCGGACTAACCAATGAGCAGTTCTTC
cdr3_aa: CASSPGLTNEQFF

v_call: TRBV21-1
j_call: TRBJ2-7
d_call: .
clone_size: .
cdr3_nt: TGTGCCAGCAGCTCGCCGGGACTAGCGGGAACTAGGAGCGAGCAGTACTTC
cdr3_aa: CASSSPGLAGTRSEQYF

v_call: TRBV10-3
j_call: TRBJ2-7
d_call: .
clone_size: .
cdr3_nt: TGTGCCATCAGTGAGACCTACTACGAGCAGTACTTC
cdr3_aa: CAISETYYEQYF

v_call: TRBV21-1
j_call: TRBJ1-1
d_call: .
clone_size: .
cdr3_nt: TGTGCCAGCAGCAAATTAGGGACAGGGATGATGAACACTGAAGCTTTCTTT
cdr3_aa: CASSKLGTGMMNTEAFF

v_call: TRBV5-6
j_call: TRBJ2-2
d_call: .
clone_size: .
cdr3_nt: TGTGCCAGCAGCTTGACAGGGAGACTCACCGGGGAGCTGTTTTTT
cdr3_aa: CASSLTGRLTGELFF

v_call: TRBV30
j_call: TRBJ1-5
d_call: TRBD1
clone_size: .
cdr3_nt: TGTGCCTGGAACGATCAGGGGGCTGGGCAGCCCCAGCATTTT
cdr3_aa: CAWNDQGAGQPQHF

v_call: TRBV28
j_call: TRBJ2-7
d_call: TRBD2
clone_size: .
cdr3_nt: TGTGCCAGCAGTGCCCTAGCGGGAGAAGGGGGCGAGCAGTACTTC
cdr3_aa: CASSALAGEGGEQYF

v_call: TRBV28
j_call: TRBJ1-4
d_call: .
clone_size: .
cdr3_nt: TGTGCCAGCAGTTTAGCCCTCCTCCGAGAAAAACTGTTTTTT
cdr3_aa: CASSLALLREKLFF

v_call: TRBV11-2
j_call: TRBJ2-7
d_call: .
clone_size: .
cdr3_nt: TGTGCCAGCAGCTTAGACCAGGGGCGGTCCTACGAGCAGTACTTC
cdr3_aa: CASSLDQGRSYEQYF

v_call: TRBV6-6
j_call: TRBJ1-2
d_call: TRBD1
clone_size: .
cdr3_nt: TGTGCCAGCAGCAACAGTCCCGGGACAGGGAACTATGGCTACACCTTC
cdr3_aa: CASSNSPGTGNYGYTF

v_call: TRBV5-6
j_call: TRBJ1-1
d_call: .
clone_size: .
cdr3_nt: TGTGCCAGCGGTTGGGGCCACACACCGAACACTGAAGCTTTCTTT
cdr3_aa: CASGWGHTPNTEAFF

v_call: TRBV10-2
j_call: TRBJ2-7
d_call: TRBD2
clone_size: .
cdr3_nt: TGCGCCAGCAGTGAGTCCTCCGGGACTAGCACGCAGTACTTC
cdr3_aa: CASSESSGTSTQYF

v_call: TRBV6-5
j_call: TRBJ2-3
d_call: .
clone_size: .
cdr3_nt: TGTGCCAGCAGCCGCCGACAGTCCACAGATACGCAGTATTTT
cdr3_aa: CASSRRQSTDTQYF

v_call: TRBV27
j_call: TRBJ2-5
d_call: .
clone_size: once
cdr3_nt: TGTGCCAGCAGTTTAGATGAAGGGCGGGTAGAGACCCAGTACTTC
cdr3_aa: CASSLDEGRVETQYF

v_call: TRBV2
j_call: TRBJ1-2
d_call: TRBD1
clone_size: .
cdr3_nt: TGTGCCAGCAATCTTTTAATAACAGGGGGCTTCATCGGCTACACCTTC
cdr3_aa: CASNLLITGGFIGYTF

v_call: TRBV10-3
j_call: TRBJ2-1
d_call: .
clone_size: once
cdr3_nt: TGTGCCATCAGTGATCGGACTAACCACAATGAGCAGTTCTTC
cdr3_aa: CAISDRTNHNEQFF

v_call: TRBV28
j_call: TRBJ1-1
d_call: .
clone_size: .
cdr3_nt: TGTGCCAGCAGTTCCCCTGAGCGCTATTCGGACACTGAAGCTTTCTTT
cdr3_aa: CASSSPERYSDTEAFF

v_call: TRBV4-1
j_call: TRBJ1-1
d_call: .
clone_size: .
cdr3_nt: TGCGCCAGCAGCCAAGAATCCATCGGTCCGGGGAGCACTGAAGCTTTCTTT
cdr3_aa: CASSQESIGPGSTEAFF